This T cell receptor beta chain was identified in a study of OX40 agonist ivuxolimab in advanced cancers. Some background on the complete study: Ivuxolimab was a fully human IgG2 agonistic monoclonal antibody targeting the costimulatory receptor OX40 (CD134). The dose-escalation cohort was about 87% male with a mean age of about 65 years, ranging from roughly 23 to 79. The point of sequencing TCRbeta in the periphery was to test whether ivuxolimab changed TCR sequence diversity and drove clonal T-cell expansion. The paper covers the monotherapy dose-escalation part of the phase I ivuxolimab trial, which included N of about 50 patients. Intravenous ivuxolimab was administered to patients every 2 weeks at six dose levels: 0.01, 0.1, 0.3, 1.5, 3 and 10 mg/kg. Patients were allowed to have had prior anti-PD-1, anti-PD-L1 or anti-CTLA-4 therapy, and approximately 40% of the dose-escalation patients had been treated with checkpoint inhibitors. Of the roughly 54 dose-escalation patients, hepatocellular carcinoma was present in around 19, melanoma in around 15, renal cell carcinoma in 9 and head and neck cancer in 9. Three dose-escalation patients achieved partial responses, one with hepatocellular carcinoma and two with cutaneous melanoma.

Genomic DNA was extracted from sorted cells for sequencing of the TCRbeta CDR3 region. The immunoSEQ Assay was used for sequencing of TCRbeta CDR3 regions. The clones in this table, taken by TCRdb from immuneACCESS, are in-frame only. Not every clone is retained; where verified, under half of the shortfall comes from an unresolved V gene, and the cause of the rest is unknown. The sample table holds tens of thousands of clones, of which around 86% were seen once. Roughly 0.22% of the sample lies in the top ten. Patients with a history of autoimmune disease or receiving systemic immunosuppression were excluded from the trial. In every dose cohort, peripheral blood was drawn for TCR sequencing at baseline, cycle 4 day 1, and cycle 7 day 1. The samples were taken from a phase I, first-in-human, multicenter, open-label dose-escalation trial of ivuxolimab. The trial enrolled adults with locally advanced or metastatic head and neck squamous cell, hepatocellular, melanoma or renal cell carcinoma. CD4+ and CD8+ T cells were sorted separately from peripheral blood before TCR sequencing.

The germline V gene provides CDR1 SGHDN and CDR2 FVKESK. Taken from cysteine to phenylalanine, the CDR3 has 20 residues. Only the CDR3 DNA is retained, 60 bases long and in frame from the first base. V trim: 0 bases; J trim: 1 base; unmatched bases: 11. Concerning this clone itself: Its cognate antigen has yet to be identified. Per-base qualities were not stored, and no clone one base away is much larger.

General study outcomes and caveats: At doses of 0.1 to 3.0 mg/kg, clonal expansion of both CD4+ and CD8+ T cells in blood was seen between baseline and week 6. Partial responders in the 0.1-3.0 mg/kg groups had among the lowest normalized peripheral clonal expansion, especially among CD8+ T cells. On average, CD8+ T cells showed more expanded clones than CD4+ T cells after ivuxolimab. Low levels of normalized T-cell clonal expansion were also shown by some nonresponding patients. Which antigens the clonally expanded peripheral T cells were specific for was not determined.

This sample comprised CD4+ or CD8+ T cells sorted from blood, obtained in a trial of the OX40 agonist ivuxolimab. This clonotype was obtained from an adult with an advanced solid tumor such as melanoma, head and neck, liver or kidney cancer. The V and J segments used are TRBV14 and TRBJ2-6; 8 nucleotides in the junction match TRBD1. The CDR3 in this case is CASSQDKTGALFSGANVLTF. The nucleotide sequence is TGTGCCAGCAGCCAAGATAAGACAGGGGCGCTTTTTTCTGGGGCCAACGTCCTGACTTTC.